The subject of this entry is one T cell receptor (beta chain). What it binds is not known. Preparation of the TCRbeta library used unique molecular identifiers. TCRdb itself ran the PCR reads through MiXCR, one entry per CDR3 protein. This table holds about 580,000 distinct CDR3 sequences, approximately 22% found once. This CDR3 is 14 amino acids long. Between the trimmed V and J ends, which lost 1 base and 3 bases, there was a span of 9 bases. The germline gives CDR1 MGHDK, CDR2 SYGVNS. The sample originates from a study of T-cell reconstitution after alpha-beta-depleted transplantation in children. Study-wide points: About two months after transplant, alpha-beta T cells reportedly came from several hundred expanded graft clones. One year post-transplant, T-cell counts and diversity were largely derived from T cells produced anew.

The clonotype was recovered from a boy in the first two years of life who had a stem cell transplant for acute myeloid leukemia, so the T cells may come from the graft donor. The material sequenced was PBMCs, mostly from graft donor cells, taken 360 days after TCRalphabeta/CD19-depleted stem cell transplant. The gene calls are TRBV25-1 and TRBJ1-1; D ambiguous. The CDR3 loop is CASSEWGRHTEAFF. Here the CDR3 DNA reads TGTGCCAGCAGTGAATGGGGTAGACACACTGAAGCTTTCTTT.